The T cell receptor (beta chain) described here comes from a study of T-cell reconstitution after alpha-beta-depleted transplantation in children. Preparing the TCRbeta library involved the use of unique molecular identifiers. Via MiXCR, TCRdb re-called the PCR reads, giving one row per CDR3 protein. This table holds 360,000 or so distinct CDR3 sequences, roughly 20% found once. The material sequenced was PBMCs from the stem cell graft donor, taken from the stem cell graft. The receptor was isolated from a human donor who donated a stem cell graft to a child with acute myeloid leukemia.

The CDR3 reads CASSPTGLAEKLFF. The CDR3 DNA sequence: TGTGCCAGCAGCCCAACAGGGCTCGCCGAAAAACTGTTTTTT. The V gene is TRBV7-2, the J gene TRBJ1-4; the D gene is possibly TRBD1 (6 bases). Trimming stripped 5 bases from V and 8 bases from J, with 15 bases between. Germline V lookup: CDR1 SGHTA, CDR2 FQGNSA. This CDR3 is built from 14 residues.